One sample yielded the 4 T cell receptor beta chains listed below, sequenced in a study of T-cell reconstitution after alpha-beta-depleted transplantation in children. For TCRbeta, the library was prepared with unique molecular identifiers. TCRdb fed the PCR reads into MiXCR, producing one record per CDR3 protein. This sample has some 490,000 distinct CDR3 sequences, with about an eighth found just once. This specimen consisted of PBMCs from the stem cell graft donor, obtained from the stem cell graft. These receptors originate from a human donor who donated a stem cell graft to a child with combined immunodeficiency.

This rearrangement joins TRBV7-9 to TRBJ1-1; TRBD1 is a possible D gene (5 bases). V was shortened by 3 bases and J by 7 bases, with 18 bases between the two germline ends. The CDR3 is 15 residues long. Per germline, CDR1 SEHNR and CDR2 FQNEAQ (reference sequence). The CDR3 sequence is CASSFHQGPTNEAFF. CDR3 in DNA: TGTGCCAGCAGCTTTCATCAGGGCCCGACCAATGAAGCTTTCTTT.

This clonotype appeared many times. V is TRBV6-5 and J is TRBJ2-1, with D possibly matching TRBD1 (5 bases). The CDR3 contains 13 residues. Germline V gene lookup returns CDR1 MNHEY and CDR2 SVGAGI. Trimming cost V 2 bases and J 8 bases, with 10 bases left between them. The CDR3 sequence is CASSYGQGYEQFF. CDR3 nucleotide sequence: TGTGCCAGCAGTTACGGGCAGGGCTATGAGCAGTTCTTC.

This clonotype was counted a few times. The CDR3 loop is CSASGARRSTDTQYF. The CDR3, as DNA: TGCAGTGCTAGTGGGGCACGACGGAGCACAGATACGCAGTATTTT. V gene TRBV20-1 combines with J gene TRBJ2-3, with D perhaps TRBD1 (5 bases). Germline assignment: CDR1 DFQATT and CDR2 SNEGSKA (reference sequence). Between the trimmed V and J ends, which lost 3 bases and 0 bases, there was a span of 13 bases. The CDR3 totals 15 residues.

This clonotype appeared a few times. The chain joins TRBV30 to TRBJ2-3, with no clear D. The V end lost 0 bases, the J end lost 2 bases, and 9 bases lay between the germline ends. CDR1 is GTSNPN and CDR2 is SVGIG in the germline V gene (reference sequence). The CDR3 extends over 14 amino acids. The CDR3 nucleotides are TGTGCCTGGAGTGTCCGGTCCTCCACAGATACGCAGTATTTT. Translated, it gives CAWSVRSSTDTQYF.